This T cell receptor beta chain derives from a study of radiotherapy plus CTLA-4 blockade in lung cancer. Study context: Objective responses were seen in over 15% of patients, disease control in less than 40%.

V was shortened by 6 bases and J by 4 bases, with 16 bases between the two germline ends. Germline assignment: CDR1 LNHDA and CDR2 SQIVND (reference sequence). CDR3 size: 14 residues. Method: immunoSEQ multiplex PCR; TCRdb's copy keeps in-frame clones and lacks some. The sample includes roughly 53,000 clones, approximately 79% of them seen just once. The chain links TRBV19 to TRBJ2-7; a possible D gene is TRBD1 (5 bases). This TCR was recovered from a human donor with non-small cell lung cancer who had a partial response to radiotherapy plus ipilimumab. Sequences were derived from peripheral blood, sampled from a patient treated with radiotherapy plus ipilimumab. The CDR3 DNA sequence: TGTGCCAGTAGGCCCGAAGGGGAATTGTACGAGCAGTACTTC. Its translation is CASRPEGELYEQYF.